These 3 T cell receptor beta chains were sequenced from one sample in a study of T cell repertoires in cytomegalovirus infection. Their cognate antigens are unknown. TCRdb reprocessed the reads via MiXCR and lists one record per CDR3 protein. The sample consists of some 700,000 distinct CDR3 sequences, about 30% of them appearing once. The sample in question was cultured PBMCs, obtained from culture after CMV antigen stimulation. The receptor source for this set is a human donor in good health (CMV status not recorded). Some clones in this sample may be carry-over from other donors' samples.

V gene TRBV6-6 combines with J gene TRBJ1-1; 9 nucleotides align to TRBD1. The J segment lost 5 bases and the V segment lost 1 base, leaving 2 bases of the junction unmatched. The CDR3 runs 14 residues. Germline CDR1 MNHNY, CDR2 SVGAGI (reference sequence). The CDR3 loop reads CASSYWDRDTEAFF. For the CDR3, the DNA is TGTGCCAGCAGTTACTGGGACAGGGATACTGAAGCTTTCTTT.

The chain combines TRBV20-1 with TRBJ1-1; 11 positions match TRBD1. Losses at the gene ends were 3 bases for V and 1 base for J; bases not matched to a gene: 10. CDR3 length: 17 residues. The V gene's germline CDR1 is DFQATT and CDR2 SNEGSKA (reference sequence). This CDR3 reads CSASPPRDRGSNTEAFF. The CDR3 region has the DNA TGCAGTGCTAGCCCACCCCGGGACAGGGGGTCGAACACTGAAGCTTTCTTT.

This clonotype came up a few times. The genes are TRBV7-6 and TRBJ1-6; tentative D call: TRBD1 (5 bases). CDR3 length: 15 amino acids. The germline V gene encodes CDR1 SGHVS and CDR2 FNYEAQ. V was clipped by 5 bases and J by 0 bases, with 8 bases between them. In DNA form, the CDR3 reads TGTGCCAGCAGCCCAGGGAGCTCCTATAATTCACCCCTCCACTTT. As protein: CASSPGSSYNSPLHF.